This T cell receptor (beta chain) stems from a study of blood T cell repertoires in COVID-19. Across the study: Some COVID-19 samples were acute and others convalescent; all came from the United States, Italy and Spain. Sample material is recorded as cDNA or gDNA derived from T cells, B-cell-depleted T cells, or PBMCs.

Original processing methods: From reference gene primer amplification, estimates of nucleated cell counts were derived. Only in-frame clones appear in the TCRdb table, and some are missing; sequencing was by immunoSEQ multiplex PCR. D and trimming were read from the DNA, whereas the V and J calls and clone size are those reported in that table. The table shows around 370,000 clones, with around 91% occurring only once. V lost 6 bases, J lost 6 bases, and 8 bases stayed unmatched. CDR3 length equals 15 residues. Germline lookup yields CDR1 SEHNR and CDR2 FQNEAQ (reference sequence). Sequenced material: peripheral blood. The origin of this receptor is a young woman who had recovered from COVID-19. V and J are TRBV7-9 and TRBJ2-1; 10 positions agree with TRBD2. The CDR3 coding sequence is TGTGCCAGCAGGCTAGCGGGAGATTGGGTCAATGAGCAGTTCTTC. Its translation: CASRLAGDWVNEQFF.